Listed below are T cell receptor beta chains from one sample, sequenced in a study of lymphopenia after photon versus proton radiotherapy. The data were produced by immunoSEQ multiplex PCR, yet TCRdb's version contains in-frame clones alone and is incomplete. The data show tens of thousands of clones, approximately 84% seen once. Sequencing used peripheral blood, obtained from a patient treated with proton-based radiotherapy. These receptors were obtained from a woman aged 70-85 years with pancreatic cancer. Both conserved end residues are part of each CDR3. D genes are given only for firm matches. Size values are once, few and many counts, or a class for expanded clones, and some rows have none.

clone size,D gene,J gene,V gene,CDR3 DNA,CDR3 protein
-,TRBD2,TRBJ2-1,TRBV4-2,TGTGCCAGCAGCCGCGAGGGCGGGAGGTCCTACAATGAGCAGTTCTTC,CASSREGGRSYNEQFF
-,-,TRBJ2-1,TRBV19,TGTGCCAGTACCCCACTGGGATTCTTC,CASTPLGFF
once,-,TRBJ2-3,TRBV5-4,TGTGCCAGCAGCCGGCCCACAGATACGCAGTATTTT,CASSRPTDTQYF
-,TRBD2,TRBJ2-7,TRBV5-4,TGTGCCAGCAGCTTGGGACTAGCGGAGCAGTACTTC,CASSLGLAEQYF
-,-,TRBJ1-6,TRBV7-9,TGTGCCAGCAGCTTAGCTAATAATTCACCCCTCCACTTT,CASSLANNSPLHF
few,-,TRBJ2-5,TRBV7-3,TGTGCCAGCAGCTTAACGGGCAGCGGGTCTAAAGAGACCCAGTACTTC,CASSLTGSGSKETQYF
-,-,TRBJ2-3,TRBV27,TGTGCCAGCAGCCCAGGGCTCCAAACAGGAAACACAGATACGCAGTATTTT,CASSPGLQTGNTDTQYF
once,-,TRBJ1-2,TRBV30,TGTGCCTGGGGCCTCCTTTATGGCTACACCTTC,CAWGLLYGYTF
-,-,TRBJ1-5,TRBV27,TGTGCCAGCAGTTTAAGGGCAGGGTCGGTTGATCAGCCCCAGCATTTT,CASSLRAGSVDQPQHF
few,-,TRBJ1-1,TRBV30,TGTGCCTGGAGTCAGAACTGGGACCTTATCAAAGCTTTCTTT,CAWSQNWDLIKAFF
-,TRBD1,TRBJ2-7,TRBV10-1,TGCGCCAGCAGTGATAGTCCAGGGGGAAACTACGAGCAGTACTTC,CASSDSPGGNYEQYF
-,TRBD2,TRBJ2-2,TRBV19,TGTGCCAGTAGTATCAGAGCGGGGCGCAGCACCGGGGAGCTGTTTTTT,CASSIRAGRSTGELFF
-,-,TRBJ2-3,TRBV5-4,TGTGCCAGCAGTCAGACGTACGACACAGATACGCAGTATTTT,CASSQTYDTDTQYF
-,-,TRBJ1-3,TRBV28,TGTGCCAGCACATTAGACTCTGGAAACACCATATATTTT,CASTLDSGNTIYF
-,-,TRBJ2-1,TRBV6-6,TGTGCCAGCTTGTACGGGAGATTTGATGGGAAGCAGTTCTTC,CASLYGRFDGKQFF
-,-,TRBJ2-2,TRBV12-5,TGTGCTAGTGGTCGTCCGAACACCGGGGAGCTGTTTTTT,CASGRPNTGELFF
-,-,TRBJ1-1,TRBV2,TGTGCCAGCAGTGAAAACCCCGGGGTGGCTGAAGCTTTCTTT,CASSENPGVAEAFF
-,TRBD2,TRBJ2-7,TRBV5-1,TGCGCCAGCAGCAGCAGCCGGGGACTAGCAGATTTTTCCGGGTCCTACGAGCAGTACTTC,CASSSSRGLADFSGSYEQYF
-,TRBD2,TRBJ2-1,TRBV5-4,TGTGCCAGCAGCTCTCTGACTAGCGGAATCTACAATGAGCAGTTCTTC,CASSSLTSGIYNEQFF
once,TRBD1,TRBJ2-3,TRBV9,TGTGCCAGCAGCGGCGGGACAGGGACAGATACGCAGTATTTT,CASSGGTGTDTQYF
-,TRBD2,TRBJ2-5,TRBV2,TGTGCCAGCAGTGGGACTATGAGCGGGAGGGTCGTTGAGACCCAGTACTTC,CASSGTMSGRVVETQYF
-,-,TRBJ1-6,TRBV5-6,TGTGCCAGCAGCTTGGACCCGAGTCATAATTCACCCCTCCACTTT,CASSLDPSHNSPLHF
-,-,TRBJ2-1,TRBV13,TGTGCCAGCAGCCCCCGACAGGCCTCCTACAATGAGCAGTTCTTC,CASSPRQASYNEQFF
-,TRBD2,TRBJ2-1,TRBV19,TGTGCCAGTAGGGGGACTAGCAGAAACAATGAGCAGTTCTTC,CASRGTSRNNEQFF
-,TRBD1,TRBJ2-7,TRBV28,TGTGCCAGCAGTCCCCCCGGTGGCAGGGGGTCCGAGCAGTACTTC,CASSPPGGRGSEQYF
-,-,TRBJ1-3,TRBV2,TGTGCCAGCAGTTTTGACAGTCCCTCTGGAAACACCATATATTTT,CASSFDSPSGNTIYF
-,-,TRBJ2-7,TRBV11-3,TGTGCCAGCAGCCCGACGGGATCGGGCGAGCAGTACTTC,CASSPTGSGEQYF
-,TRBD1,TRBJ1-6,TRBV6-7,TGTGCCAGATCGACAGGGGTCCCGAATTCACCCCTCCACTTT,CARSTGVPNSPLHF
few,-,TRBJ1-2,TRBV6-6,TGTGCCAGCAGTGCTACCGGGACACCGTTTAACTATGGCTACACCTTC,CASSATGTPFNYGYTF
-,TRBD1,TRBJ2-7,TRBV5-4,TGTGCCAGCACCCTCCGGGACAGGGGTCCCTACGAGCAGTACTTC,CASTLRDRGPYEQYF
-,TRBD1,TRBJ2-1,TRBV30,TGTGCCTGGCAGGGGGCGGGCAATGAGCAGTTCTTC,CAWQGAGNEQFF
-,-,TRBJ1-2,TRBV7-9,TGTGCCAGCAGCGGACAGACTAACTATGGCTACACCTTC,CASSGQTNYGYTF
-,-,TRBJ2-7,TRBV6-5,TGTGCCAGCAGTTTGGATGAAAGTTCCTACGAGCAGTACTTC,CASSLDESSYEQYF